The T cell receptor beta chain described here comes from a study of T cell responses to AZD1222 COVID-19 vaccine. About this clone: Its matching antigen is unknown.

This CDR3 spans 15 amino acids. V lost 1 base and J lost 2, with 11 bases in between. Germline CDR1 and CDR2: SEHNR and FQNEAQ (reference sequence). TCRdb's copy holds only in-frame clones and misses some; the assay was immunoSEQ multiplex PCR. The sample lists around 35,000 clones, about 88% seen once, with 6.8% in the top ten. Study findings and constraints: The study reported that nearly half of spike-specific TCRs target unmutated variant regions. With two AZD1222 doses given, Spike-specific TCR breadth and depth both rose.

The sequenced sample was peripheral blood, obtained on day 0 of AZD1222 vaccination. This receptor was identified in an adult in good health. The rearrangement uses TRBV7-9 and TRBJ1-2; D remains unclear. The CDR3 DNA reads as TGTGCCAGCAGCTTAGACAATCCGGGGAACTATGGCTACACCTTC. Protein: CASSLDNPGNYGYTF.